A selection of T cell receptor beta chains follows, all from one sample in a study of STAT3 mutations in large granular lymphocyte leukemia. The data were produced by immunoSEQ multiplex PCR, yet TCRdb's version contains in-frame clones alone and is incomplete. Counted here are roughly 10,000 clones, roughly 90% occurring once; the ten biggest clones make up over 65%. Input material: peripheral blood mononuclear cells. The receptors shown here come from a man aged 55 to 70 with T-cell large granular lymphocyte leukemia. Some clones in this sample may be carry-over from other donors' samples. The CDR3 runs from the conserved cysteine through the conserved F or W. A D gene is named only where the DNA matches it firmly. For some rows the clone size is stated as once, few or many, or as a class when expanded; others skip it.

15,TRBJ2-3,NA,TRBV30,NA,TGTGCCTGGAGTGGGTCTAGCGCAAGCACAGATACGCAGTATTTT,CAWSGSSASTDTQYF
13,TRBJ2-7,NA,TRBV6-1,NA,TGTGCCAGCAGTGAAGCCTTTAACTACGAGCAGTACTTC,CASSEAFNYEQYF
12,TRBJ2-5,NA,TRBV11-2,NA,TGTGCCTCAGGACTCTCCGGAGAGACCCAGTACTTC,CASGLSGETQYF
15,TRBJ1-2,NA,TRBV7-9,NA,TGTGCCAGCAGCTTAGGGCCAGGCTCTAACTATGGCTACACCTTC,CASSLGPGSNYGYTF
10,TRBJ2-1,NA,TRBV29-1,NA,TGCAGCGCTAGTCACAATGAGCAGTTCTTC,CSASHNEQFF
13,TRBJ1-5,NA,TRBV5-1,NA,TGCGCCAGCAGCCCTGGGTCGGGCCAGCCCCAGCATTTT,CASSPGSGQPQHF
15,TRBJ2-7,NA,TRBV7-2,NA,TGTGCCAGCAGCTTAGGTTCGCGGTCCCTCTACGAGCAGTACTTC,CASSLGSRSLYEQYF
15,TRBJ2-3,NA,TRBV4-2,NA,TGTGCCAGCAGCCAAGAGGGGTTCCGCACAGATACGCAGTATTTT,CASSQEGFRTDTQYF
12,TRBJ2-1,NA,TRBV5-1,NA,TGCGCCAGCAGCTTCGACCTAAATGAGCAGTTCTTC,CASSFDLNEQFF
11,TRBJ2-5,NA,TRBV11-2,once,TGTGCCAGCAGCTTCGGAGAGACCCAGTACTTC,CASSFGETQYF
15,TRBJ2-7,NA,TRBV5-1,NA,TGCGCCAGCAGCTTAAGTCCGGGGATAACCTACGAGCAGTACTTC,CASSLSPGITYEQYF
11,TRBJ2-4,NA,TRBV10-2,NA,TGCGCCAGCAGTTCAAAAAACATTCAGTACTTC,CASSSKNIQYF
15,TRBJ2-3,NA,TRBV4-3,NA,TGCGCCAGCAGCCAAGAGGGGCGGGACACAGATACGCAGTATTTT,CASSQEGRDTDTQYF
13,TRBJ1-1,NA,TRBV2,NA,TGTGCCAGCAGTGAAAGGCCGACGGCTGAAGCTTTCTTT,CASSERPTAEAFF
14,TRBJ1-5,NA,TRBV10-2,NA,TGCGCCAGCAGGGGAGCGGGGAGCAATCAGCCCCAGCATTTT,CASRGAGSNQPQHF
17,TRBJ2-3,TRBD2,TRBV28,NA,TGTGCCAGCAGTTTGAAGCGGGAGAGCTTCCGCTCAGATACGCAGTATTTT,CASSLKRESFRSDTQYF
17,TRBJ2-1,TRBD2,TRBV5-1,NA,TGCGCCAGCAGCCCACAGTCGTCGGGGAGGGCCGGTAGGGAGCAGTTCTTC,CASSPQSSGRAGREQFF
15,TRBJ2-4,TRBD2,TRBV5-1,once,TGCGCCAGCAGCTTGGGGGTTAGCGGGAAAAACATTCAGTACTTC,CASSLGVSGKNIQYF
15,TRBJ1-6,NA,TRBV6-1,NA,TGTGCCAGCAGTGAAAGGTGGGGGGTTAATTCACCCCTCCACTTT,CASSERWGVNSPLHF
14,TRBJ2-5,TRBD2,TRBV5-1,once,TGCGCCAGCAGCTTGGGGGGGGGCCAAGAGACCCAGTACTTC,CASSLGGGQETQYF
15,TRBJ2-7,NA,TRBV9,NA,TGTGCCAGCAGCGTAGGGGGACCGGGAAAGACGGAGCAGTACTTC,CASSVGGPGKTEQYF
15,TRBJ2-7,NA,TRBV5-1,NA,TGCGCCAGCAGCCCCGCCGGCCCCAGGACCTACGAGCAGTACTTC,CASSPAGPRTYEQYF
17,TRBJ2-5,TRBD2,TRBV11-2,few,TGTGCCAGCAGCTTGACCCGGGGACTAGCGGGAGTGGAGACCCAGTACTTC,CASSLTRGLAGVETQYF
13,TRBJ2-7,TRBD2,TRBV28,NA,TGTGCCAGCAGTTGGGGGGGCTCCTACGAGCAGTACTTC,CASSWGGSYEQYF
14,TRBJ1-4,NA,TRBV6-1,NA,NA,CASSETGFGGGSFF
16,TRBJ1-2,NA,TRBV6-6,NA,TGTGCCAGCAGTTATCTGGCCCCGGGGTCTAACTATGGCTACACTTTC,CASSYLAPGSNYGYTF
14,TRBJ2-7,NA,TRBV7-9,NA,TGTGCCAGCAGCCCCGTCGGCAGGGCGTACGAGCAGTACTTC,CASSPVGRAYEQYF
13,TRBJ2-7,NA,TRBV18,NA,TGTGCCAGCTCACCAAGCAGGGACGACGAGCAGTACTTC,CASSPSRDDEQYF
16,TRBJ2-7,TRBD2,TRBV28,NA,TGTGCCAGCAGTTTCCCCAGGGAGGGAAAGAACTACGAGCAGTACTTC,CASSFPREGKNYEQYF
15,TRBJ2-3,TRBD1,TRBV7-9,few,TGTGCCAGCAGCAGATCCGGGACAGACACAGATACGCAGTATTTT,CASSRSGTDTDTQYF
15,TRBJ2-7,NA,TRBV4-1,NA,TGCGCCAGCAGCCAAGTTTCCTCGAACTCCTACGAGCAGTACTTC,CASSQVSSNSYEQYF
16,TRBJ2-7,NA,TRBV11-1,NA,TGTGCCAGCAGCTTAGTAGGGGGAACAGATTTCTACGAGCAGTACTTC,CASSLVGGTDFYEQYF
17,TRBJ2-3,TRBD1,TRBV25-1,NA,TGTGCCAGCAGTGACCCGGGACAGGGGATGAGGGCAGATACGCAGTATTTT,CASSDPGQGMRADTQYF
14,TRBJ2-7,NA,TRBV2,NA,TGTGCCAGCAGTGTGATACGTAGCTCCTACGAGCAGTACTTC,CASSVIRSSYEQYF
19,TRBJ1-1,TRBD1,TRBV7-2,NA,TGTGCCAGCAGCCCGCAGGGACAGATCAGAATTGGCATGAACACTGAAGCTTTCTTT,CASSPQGQIRIGMNTEAFF
14,TRBJ2-2,NA,TRBV18,once,TGTGCCAGCTCACCACCTCCCCCCACCGGGGAGCTGTTTTTT,CASSPPPPTGELFF
15,TRBJ1-1,TRBD1,TRBV7-6,NA,TGTGCCAGCAGCTTAGGACAGGGTGGCCCCACTGAAGCTTTCTTT,CASSLGQGGPTEAFF
15,TRBJ1-4,TRBD1,TRBV18,NA,TGTGCCAGCTCACCGCTACAGGGGAACGATGAAAAACTGTTTTTT,CASSPLQGNDEKLFF
15,TRBJ2-3,TRBD1,TRBV7-9,NA,TGTGCCAGCAGCTCGCCGGGACAGGAAAAAGATACGCAGTATTTT,CASSSPGQEKDTQYF
15,TRBJ2-2,NA,TRBV9,once,TGTGCCAGCAGCGTAGGGGGACATAACACCGGGGAGCTGTTTTTT,CASSVGGHNTGELFF
12,TRBJ1-1,NA,TRBV11-2,NA,TGTGCCAGCAGCCCCGGGAGTAGTCTGGCTTTCTTT,CASSPGSSLAFF